This passage covers 8 T cell receptor beta chains from one sample sequenced in a study of CXCR3-negative and CXCR3-positive naive CD8 T cells. Study-level results: CXCR3-positive naive cells carried more hydrophobic TRB CDR3s than CXCR3-negative ones.

Their antigens remain unidentified. cDNA libraries for TRB were generated by 5' RACE incorporating UMI labels. Reanalyzing the 5' RACE reads, TCRdb keeps one entry per CDR3 protein, without DNA. Reported are about 110,000 distinct CDR3 sequences; the ten largest clones contain around 0.4%. The source material was naive CXCR3+ CD8+ T cells from blood. The subset was: CD45RO-CCR7+CD27+CD95- naive CD8+ T cells expressing CXCR3 (TNR3+). These TCRs come from a human donor in good health. Some clones in this sample may be carry-over from other donors' samples.

The chain employs TRBV29-1 and TRBJ2-1; TCRdb gives TRBD2 as the D gene, but with no DNA this cannot be confirmed. Germline V CDR1 and CDR2: SQVTM, ANQGSEA. CDR3 length: 14 residues. CDR3 region: CSAEGTSEYNEQFF.

V is TRBV20-1 and J is TRBJ2-1; no DNA is available, so the TRBD1 call from TCRdb remains unchecked. Germline-derived CDR1 and CDR2 are DFQATT and SNEGSKA (reference sequence). The CDR3 is 14 residues long. CDR3 sequence: CSARSPHHPGEQFF.

J is TRBJ2-3 and V is TRBV7-9; TCRdb's assignment of TRBD1 cannot be checked, as there is no DNA. Germline V lookup: CDR1 SEHNR, CDR2 FQNEAQ (reference sequence). CDR3 length: 14 amino acids. Here the CDR3 reads CASSLPLLADTQYF.

CDR3 in amino acids: CASSQGSHGGEPYF. V is TRBV4-3 and J is TRBJ2-3; the D gene TCRdb calls, TRBD1, cannot be checked with no DNA. Germline V gene sequence: CDR1 LGHNA, CDR2 YSLEER. The CDR3 is 14 residues long.

The V gene is TRBV29-1, the J gene TRBJ2-7; the D call of TRBD1 rests on TCRdb alone, since no DNA is present to check it. The CDR3 has 14 amino acids. CDR1 and CDR2 (germline): SQVTM, ANQGSEA. The CDR3 loop is CSVLREGFVYEQYF.

The gene calls are TRBV5-4 and TRBJ2-7. CDR3 length equals 14 residues. The germline V gene has CDR1 SGHNT and CDR2 YYREEE (reference sequence). The CDR3 protein is CASSFDRSSYEQYF.

J is TRBJ2-7 and V is TRBV18. The germline CDR1 and CDR2 sequences are KGHSH and LQKENI. This CDR3 has 15 amino acids. The CDR3 spells CASSPPGEASYEQYF.

The rearrangement links TRBV6-5 to TRBJ1-1; there is no DNA to check the TCRdb D call of TRBD1. This CDR3 is 14 amino acids long. Per the germline V gene, CDR1 is MNHEY and CDR2 is SVGAGI. The CDR3 is CASSYRGADTEAFF.